Listed here is a single TCR beta chain. CDR3 size: 13 residues. CDR1 MGHDK and CDR2 SYGVNS come from the germline V gene. The V gene lost 4 bases and the J gene lost 12 bases, with 19 bases spanning the gap. This PCR relied on a set of 60 Vbeta primers and 13 Jbeta primers. Repertoires were generated with immunoSEQ multiplex PCR, while TCRdb's copy carries only in-frame clones and drops some. This sample has tens of thousands of clones; roughly four fifths occur once, and the top ten carry approximately 6.2%. This sample is part of a study of cytomegalovirus exposure and HLA in healthy donors. This rearrangement joins TRBV25-1 to TRBJ2-7; weak D call: TRBD1 (6 bases). The sample comprised PBMCs. This clonotype originated in a human donor in good health. The CDR3 region is CASSALTGSRRYF. For the CDR3, the DNA is TGTGCCAGCAGTGCATTAACAGGGTCTCGTCGGTACTTC.